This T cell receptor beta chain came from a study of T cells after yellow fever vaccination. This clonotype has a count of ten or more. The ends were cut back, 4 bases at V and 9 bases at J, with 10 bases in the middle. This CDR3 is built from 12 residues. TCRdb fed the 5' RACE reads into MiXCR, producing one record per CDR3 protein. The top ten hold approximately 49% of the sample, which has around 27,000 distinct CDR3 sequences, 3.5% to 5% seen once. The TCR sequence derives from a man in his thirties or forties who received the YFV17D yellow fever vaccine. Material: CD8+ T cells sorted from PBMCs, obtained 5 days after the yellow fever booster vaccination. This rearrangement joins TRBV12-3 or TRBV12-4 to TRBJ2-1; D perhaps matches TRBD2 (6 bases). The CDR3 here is CASSSIAVEQFF. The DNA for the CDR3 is TGTGCCAGCAGTTCGATAGCGGTTGAGCAGTTCTTC.